This is a list of T cell receptor beta chains from one sample in a study of T cell repertoires in cytomegalovirus infection. MiXCR, applied by TCRdb to the reads, yields one record per CDR3 protein. The repertoire includes about 180,000 distinct CDR3 sequences, roughly an eighth of them detected once, and over 25% sits in the top ten. The sequenced sample consisted of PBMCs. These receptors were taken from a human donor in good health (CMV status not recorded). Some clones in this sample may be carry-over from other donors' samples. CDR3s leave out the opening cysteine and the closing phenylalanine or tryptophan. A D gene is named only where the DNA matches it firmly.

J gene | D gene | V gene | CDR3 protein
TRBJ1-1 | . | TRBV19 | ASSKTSGRNEAF
TRBJ2-1 | . | TRBV25-1 | ASSSQTLVEQF
TRBJ2-1 | TRBD2 | TRBV5-1 | ASSLASASGRSSYNEQF
TRBJ1-2 | . | TRBV4-1 | ASSPGDLLYGYT
TRBJ2-1 | TRBD2 | TRBV6-2/TRBV6-3 | ASRLAGGHNEQF
TRBJ2-1 | . | TRBV9 | ASSVGPNLYNEQF
TRBJ1-1 | . | TRBV12-3/TRBV12-4 | ASSFRRDAAEAF
TRBJ1-1 | . | TRBV5-6 | ASSLVRAGYEAF
TRBJ2-1 | TRBD2 | TRBV19 | ASTQGLAVDNEQF
TRBJ1-1 | . | TRBV12-3/TRBV12-4 | ASSSGNTEAF
TRBJ2-1 | TRBD2 | TRBV19 | ASSFRTSGEQF
TRBJ2-1 | TRBD1 | TRBV4-3 | ASSQEPQGALYNEQF
TRBJ1-2 | TRBD1 | TRBV6-8 | ASSYQGGSDGYT
TRBJ2-5 | TRBD2 | TRBV5-1 | ASSRGREQETQY
TRBJ1-5 | TRBD1 | TRBV15 | ATVDREGNQPQH
TRBJ2-7 | . | TRBV7-9 | ASSLQTGRNYEQY
TRBJ1-3 | . | TRBV6-1 | ASIEVSSGNTIY
TRBJ2-3 | . | TRBV6-5 | ASSYSVVAGGTDTQY
TRBJ1-5 | TRBD1 | TRBV7-2 | ASSRDRVNQPQH
TRBJ1-2 | . | TRBV15 | ATSSRTWGSVGYT
TRBJ1-1 | . | TRBV7-2 | ASSLVAAAF
TRBJ2-7 | . | TRBV7-2 | ASRGGWGASYEQY
TRBJ1-1 | . | TRBV11-2 | ASSPGTFSNTEAF
TRBJ1-1 | . | TRBV6-4 | ASRGPNTEAF
TRBJ2-1 | . | TRBV6-1 | ASSEVPSSYNEQF
TRBJ2-7 | . | TRBV12-3/TRBV12-4 | ASSFVTGTPLSAYEQY
TRBJ1-2 | . | TRBV30 | AWAGKPATNYGYT
TRBJ1-6 | . | TRBV23-1 | ASRDSSDSPLH
TRBJ2-3 | . | TRBV7-9 | ASSPPDWLTDTQY
TRBJ2-2 | . | TRBV19 | ASSIPGGRTGELF
TRBJ1-6 | . | TRBV7-9 | ASSPWGGVDNSPLH
TRBJ1-2 | TRBD1 | TRBV5-1 | ASSYDRDYGYT
TRBJ2-7 | . | TRBV7-2 | ASSPISWELSYEQY
TRBJ2-1 | TRBD2 | TRBV5-6 | ASSLPSGINEQF
TRBJ1-1 | . | TRBV6-8 | ASSYEVRNTEAF
TRBJ1-5 | TRBD1 | TRBV7-2 | ASSLARTGGNQPQH
TRBJ2-1 | TRBD2 | TRBV24-1 | ATSDQGLAGREF
TRBJ1-1 | . | TRBV29-1 | SVVQGMNTEAF
TRBJ2-7 | TRBD2 | TRBV29-1 | SVAGTSVSYEQY
TRBJ2-4 | . | TRBV3-1 | ASSQDMRAKNIQY
TRBJ1-2 | . | TRBV18 | ASSPRQELNYGYT
TRBJ1-2 | . | TRBV28 | ASSPPSGTAINYGYT
TRBJ1-2 | . | TRBV29-1 | SVESLNYGYT
TRBJ2-2 | . | TRBV20-1 | SARARQANTGELF
TRBJ2-5 | TRBD2 | TRBV2 | ASSRLAGGLETQY
TRBJ1-2 | TRBD1 | TRBV7-2 | ASSLEQGARGYT
TRBJ1-5 | . | TRBV6-2/TRBV6-3 | ASKGPTFRDQPQH
TRBJ2-7 | TRBD2 | TRBV2 | ASTRTRAYEQY
TRBJ2-2 | . | TRBV7-8 | ASSRVRGGLNTGELF
TRBJ2-5 | TRBD1 | TRBV7-7 | ATRDRAQETQY
TRBJ2-3 | TRBD2 | TRBV24-1 | ATSEGLATDTQY
TRBJ2-7 | TRBD1 | TRBV6-1 | ASRKSRTGVAEQY
TRBJ2-7 | . | TRBV20-1 | SARVSRGSYEQY
TRBJ1-1 | . | TRBV20-1 | SARWGARTEAF
TRBJ2-7 | . | TRBV5-6 | ASSLPPGSYEQY
TRBJ2-1 | . | TRBV3-1 | ASSQTGKKGNEQF